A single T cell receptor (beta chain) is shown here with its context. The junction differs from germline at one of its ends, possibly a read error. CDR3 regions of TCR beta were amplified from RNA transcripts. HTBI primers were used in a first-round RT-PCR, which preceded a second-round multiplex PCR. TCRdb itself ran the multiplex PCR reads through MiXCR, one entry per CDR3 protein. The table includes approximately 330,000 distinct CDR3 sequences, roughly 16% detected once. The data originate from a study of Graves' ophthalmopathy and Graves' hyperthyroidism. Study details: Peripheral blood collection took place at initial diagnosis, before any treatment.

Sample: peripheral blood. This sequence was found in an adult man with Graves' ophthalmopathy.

The DNA for the CDR3 is TGTGCCAGCAGCTCAACCCGAGCACTGTTTAACTATGGCTACATCTTC. This encodes CASSSTRALFNYGYIF. J is TRBJ1-2 and V is TRBV11-1; D gene uncertain. The CDR3 contains 16 residues. Looked up from germline, CDR1 is SGHAT and CDR2 is FQDESV (reference sequence).